This TCR beta chain was retrieved from a study of blood T cell repertoires in COVID-19. Background on the study: Specimens from acute and convalescent COVID-19 originated in the United States, Italy and Spain. Sources were T cells, B-cell-depleted T cells, or PBMCs; the material itself was cDNA or gDNA.

Allocation to cohorts depended on clinical history reported by the participants. Original processing methods: Amplifying reference gene primers gave estimates of nucleated cell counts. Repertoires were generated with immunoSEQ multiplex PCR, while TCRdb's copy carries only in-frame clones and drops some. V and J calls and clone size are those listed in that table; D and trimming were worked out from the DNA. The sample holds about 270,000 clones; 85% to 90% are singletons and the top ten take roughly 3.9%. Source material: PBMCs or T cells enriched from blood (not recorded which). This receptor was identified in a woman aged 25 to 45 with acute COVID-19.

CDR3 protein: CATSRRVDRPTEAFF. CDR3 nucleotides: TGTGCCACCAGCAGACGGGTAGACAGGCCCACTGAAGCTTTCTTT. The rearrangement links TRBV15 to TRBJ1-1; D is possibly TRBD1 (6 bases). The germline CDR1 and CDR2 sequences are LNHNV and YYDKDF (reference sequence). CDR3 length equals 15 residues. V lost 2 bases to trimming and J lost 4 bases, with 14 bases between them.